One and the same sample provided the 27 T cell receptor beta chains below, sequenced in a study of T cells after yellow fever vaccination. TCRdb used MiXCR to reprocess the 5' RACE reads, holding one entry per CDR3 protein. The sample consists of 200,000 to 300,000 distinct CDR3 sequences, 13% of them appearing once. Sequencing used CD4+ T cells sorted from PBMCs, obtained 45 days after the yellow fever booster vaccination. These receptors were collected from a man aged 25-45 years who received the YFV17D yellow fever vaccine.

This clonotype was counted a few times. The chain couples TRBV18 to TRBJ2-1; D gene unclear. The V end lost 8 bases, the J end lost 1 base, and 27 bases lay between the germline ends. The CDR3 totals 19 residues. Germline V CDR1 and CDR2: KGHSH, LQKENI. The CDR3 sequence: CASRSMSPNQPLSYNEQFF. The CDR3 nucleotides read TGTGCCAGCCGCTCAATGTCTCCTAACCAACCCCTATCCTACAATGAGCAGTTCTTC.

V and J are TRBV6-1 and TRBJ2-7; D gene uncertain. Trimming removed 5 bases at V and 3 bases at J, with 11 bases between. Germline CDR1 MNHNS, CDR2 SASEGT. The CDR3 length is 13 residues. In DNA form, the CDR3 reads TGTGCCAGCAGTCCGACCTCCTACTACGAGCAGTACTTC. It encodes CASSPTSYYEQYF.

This clonotype showed up just a few times. The chain has TRBV5-1 and TRBJ1-1; 9 bases align to TRBD1. The CDR3 totals 16 residues. Germline CDR1 SGHRS, CDR2 YFSETQ. J was trimmed by 5 bases and V by 0 bases; bases with no gene match: 8. CDR3 sequence (DNA): TGCGCCAGCAGCTTGGGGGGGACAGGGTTTCGGACTGAAGCTTTCTTT. Translating it yields CASSLGGTGFRTEAFF. Together with reference TRBV5-1 and TRBJ1-1, the CDR3 gives the full variable domain: KAGVTQTPRYLIKTRGQQVTLSCSPISGHRSVSWYQQTPGQGLQFLFEYFSETQRNKGNFPGRFSGRQFSNSRSEMNVSTLELGDSALYLCASSLGGTGFRTEAFFGQGTRLTVV.

This clonotype was counted a few times. The chain carries TRBV7-2 and TRBJ2-2; no clear D. V lost 0 bases to trimming and J lost 2 bases, with 10 bases between them. CDR3 length equals 16 residues. Germline V lookup: CDR1 SGHTA, CDR2 FQGNSA. The CDR3 nucleotides read TGTGCCAGCAGCTTAGCGCGGACCAAAAACACCGGGGAGCTGTTTTTT. It specifies CASSLARTKNTGELFF.

In its sample, this clonotype was seen a few times. V usage is TRBV5-1 and J usage is TRBJ2-3; 10 nucleotides match TRBD2. Trimming removed 0 bases from V and 2 bases from J; junction bases left unmatched: 6. This CDR3 region has 17 residues. CDR1 is SGHRS and CDR2 is YFSETQ in the germline V gene. The CDR3 sequence: CASSLATSGINTDTQYF. The CDR3 DNA reads as TGCGCCAGCAGCTTGGCCACTAGCGGGATAAACACAGATACGCAGTATTTT.

The chain has TRBV25-1 and TRBJ2-1; 7 bases are shared with TRBD1. J gave up 9 bases and V 2 bases, and 4 bases lay outside the gene matches. This CDR3 spans 13 amino acids. Germline CDR1 and CDR2: MGHDK and SYGVNS. Here the CDR3 reads CASSENYRGEQFF. The CDR3 coding sequence is TGTGCCAGCAGTGAAAACTACAGGGGTGAGCAGTTCTTC.

This chain connects TRBV7-2 to TRBJ2-3; unclear D gene. Trimming removed 5 bases at V and 6 bases at J, with 18 bases between. This CDR3 contains 15 residues. CDR1 SGHTA and CDR2 FQGNSA come from the germline V gene. The CDR3 DNA follows: TGTGCCAGCAGCCCGATAAGGAGCCTCGTCGATACGCAGTATTTT. This gives the protein CASSPIRSLVDTQYF.

This clonotype was found once. For the CDR3, the DNA is TGTGCCTGGAGCCAACAGGGCACTAATGAAAAACTGTTTTTT. Protein product: CAWSQQGTNEKLFF. V gene TRBV30 combines with J gene TRBJ1-4; D is perhaps TRBD1 (6 bases). In germline, CDR1 is GTSNPN, CDR2 SVGIG (reference sequence). Trimming removed 3 bases from V and 2 bases from J, with 10 bases in between. This CDR3 spans 14 amino acids.

A few counts support this clonotype. The rearrangement joins TRBV12-3 or TRBV12-4 to TRBJ2-5, with 11 nucleotides matching TRBD2. The CDR3 runs to 16 residues. Losses at the gene ends were 5 bases for V and 1 base for J; bases not matched to a gene: 6. This CDR3 reads CASSQTSGGTQETQYF. In DNA, the CDR3 is TGTGCCAGCAGTCAAACTAGCGGGGGTACCCAAGAGACCCAGTACTTC.

The chain carries TRBV3-1 and TRBJ2-7, with 7 bases matching TRBD2. Germline-derived CDR1 and CDR2 are LGHDT and YNNKEL (reference sequence). V lost 0 bases to trimming and J lost 2 bases; unmatched junction nucleotides: 4. The CDR3 runs to 15 residues. The CDR3 DNA follows: TGTGCCAGCAGCCAAGAAGGGAGGGTGCCCTACGAGCAGTACTTC. It yields the protein CASSQEGRVPYEQYF.

The V gene is TRBV5-6, the J gene TRBJ2-1; 10 positions match TRBD1. Losses at the gene ends were 7 bases for V and 6 bases for J; bases not matched to a gene: 7. The CDR3 is made up of 14 amino acids. In germline, CDR1 is SGHDT, CDR2 YYEEEE. The CDR3 bases are TGTGCCAGCGGCTCCGGGACAGGGGCCAATGAGCAGTTCTTC. Translating it yields CASGSGTGANEQFF.

The chain is built from TRBV5-1 and TRBJ1-2, with D uncertain. V was trimmed by 0 bases and J by 1 base, leaving 4 bases between them. Germline loops: CDR1 SGHRS, CDR2 YFSETQ. CDR3 size: 13 residues. The CDR3 sequence is CASSLGLNYGYTF. CDR3 nucleotide sequence: TGCGCCAGCAGCTTGGGACTTAACTATGGCTACACCTTC.

This clonotype has only a few counts. The rearrangement joins TRBV6-2 or TRBV6-3 to TRBJ1-1; D is unclear. Trimming removed 8 bases at V and 3 bases at J, with 13 bases between. This CDR3 has 13 residues. Germline CDR1 is MNHEY and CDR2 is SVGEGT. The CDR3 bases are TGTGCCAGCTTAAGGTACTCCGACACTGAAGCTTTCTTT. Protein: CASLRYSDTEAFF.

The V and J genes are TRBV11-2 and TRBJ2-7, with 10 bases fitting TRBD2. CDR3 length: 15 amino acids. The V gene's germline CDR1 is SGHAT and CDR2 FQNNGV. The V segment lost 0 bases and the J segment 3 bases; nucleotides outside the gene matches: 2. CDR3 in amino acids: CASSLELAGLYEQYF. The CDR3 nucleotides read TGTGCCAGCAGCTTAGAACTAGCGGGACTCTACGAGCAGTACTTC. Full variable domain (rest looked up from reference TRBV11-2 and TRBJ2-7): EAGVAQSPRYKIIEKRQSVAFWCNPISGHATLYWYQQILGQGPKLLIQFQNNGVVDDSQLPKDRFSAERLKGVDSTLKIQPAKLEDSAVYLCASSLELAGLYEQYFGPGTRLTVT.

The chain couples TRBV5-1 to TRBJ2-2; unclear D gene. CDR3 size: 14 residues. The germline V and J ends were trimmed by 4 bases and 1 base, with 8 bases remaining between them. Germline CDR1 SGHRS, CDR2 YFSETQ. CDR3 amino acids: CASSKEVNTGELFF. DNA of the CDR3: TGCGCCAGCAGCAAGGAAGTGAACACCGGGGAGCTGTTTTTT. Full variable domain (rest looked up from reference TRBV5-1 and TRBJ2-2): KAGVTQTPRYLIKTRGQQVTLSCSPISGHRSVSWYQQTPGQGLQFLFEYFSETQRNKGNFPGRFSGRQFSNSRSEMNVSTLELGDSALYLCASSKEVNTGELFFGEGSRLTVL.

This chain links TRBV7-9 with TRBJ2-1; 8 bases are a match to TRBD2. The CDR3 runs 14 residues. Germline V gene lookup returns CDR1 SEHNR and CDR2 FQNEAQ (reference sequence). V lost 4 bases to trimming and J lost 9 bases; unmatched junction nucleotides: 8. The CDR3 DNA follows: TGTGCCAGCAGCTCGGGACTAGGCAGGGCTGAGCAGTTCTTC. Translation gives CASSSGLGRAEQFF.

The chain employs TRBV7-6 and TRBJ1-5; the D gene is possibly TRBD1 (5 bases). This CDR3 spans 15 amino acids. In germline, CDR1 is SGHVS, CDR2 FNYEAQ. Trimming removed 0 bases at V and 9 bases at J, with 15 bases between. DNA for the CDR3: TGTGCCAGCAGCTTAGCGCAAGGGCAGGGCGGGCCCCAGCATTTT. The encoded protein is CASSLAQGQGGPQHF. The full variable domain, in which reference TRBV7-6 and TRBJ1-5 provide the parts outside the CDR3, is GAGVSQSPRYKVTKRGQDVALRCDPISGHVSLYWYRQALGQGPEFLTYFNYEAQQDKSGLPNDRFSAERPEGSISTLTIQRTEQRDSAMYRCASSLAQGQGGPQHFGDGTRLSIL.

In its sample, this clonotype was seen a few times. The chain uses TRBV6-2 or TRBV6-3 and TRBJ1-1; D is perhaps TRBD1 (5 bases). The length of the CDR3 is 16 residues. The V end was cut by 0 bases, the J end by 1 base, with 12 bases between. Germline assignment: CDR1 MNHEY and CDR2 SVGEGT. In DNA form, the CDR3 reads TGTGCCAGCAGTTACTCACGGACCGGGGCGAACACTGAAGCTTTCTTT. Its protein product is CASSYSRTGANTEAFF.

This clonotype came up a few times. V is TRBV5-1 and J is TRBJ2-7; D is uncertain. CDR3 length equals 14 residues. CDR1 and CDR2 from the germline V gene are SGHRS and YFSETQ. V gave up 5 bases and J gave up 3 bases, with 15 bases separating them. In nucleotides, the CDR3 is TGCGCCAGCAGAACCGAGACTGTTCTCTACGAGCAGTACTTC. Protein product: CASRTETVLYEQYF. Based on the CDR3 plus reference TRBV5-1 and TRBJ2-7, the full variable domain is KAGVTQTPRYLIKTRGQQVTLSCSPISGHRSVSWYQQTPGQGLQFLFEYFSETQRNKGNFPGRFSGRQFSNSRSEMNVSTLELGDSALYLCASRTETVLYEQYFGPGTRLTVT.

The chain links TRBV4-3 to TRBJ2-7, with D perhaps TRBD1 (7 bases). Germline V gene lookup returns CDR1 LGHNA and CDR2 YSLEER. V lost 4 bases to trimming and J lost 2 bases, with 15 bases between them. The CDR3 totals 15 residues. Written as DNA, the CDR3 is TGCGCCAGCAGCCCGCGACAGGGCGGGACCTACGAGCAGTACTTC. It encodes CASSPRQGGTYEQYF.

The chain employs TRBV20-1 and TRBJ2-5, with no clear D. The CDR3 totals 16 residues. Per the germline V gene, CDR1 is DFQATT and CDR2 is SNEGSKA (reference sequence). Trimming left V 0 bases short and J 5 bases short, with 19 bases between. The CDR3 protein is CSARDYRDLTRETQYF. DNA for the CDR3: TGCAGTGCTAGAGATTATCGAGACCTCACCCGGGAGACCCAGTACTTC.

This clonotype showed up just a few times. This rearrangement joins TRBV7-3 to TRBJ2-7, with D perhaps TRBD2 (5 bases). With 5 bases removed from V and 7 bases from J, the gap between germline ends came to 18 bases. Germline CDR1 and CDR2: SGHTA and FQGTGA. The CDR3 covers 14 residues. CDR3 region: CASSIRGFGGEQYF. CDR3 in DNA: TGTGCCAGCAGCATTAGAGGGTTTGGAGGTGAGCAGTACTTC.

The V gene is TRBV9, the J gene TRBJ1-2; D remains ambiguous. The CDR3 length is 14 residues. CDR1 is SGDLS and CDR2 is YYNGEE in the germline V gene. The V end was cut by 0 bases, the J end by 4 bases, with 10 bases between. The DNA for the CDR3 is TGTGCCAGCAGCGTAGTAGACGGAATCTATGGCTACACCTTC. Protein: CASSVVDGIYGYTF.

This clonotype was seen a few times. The chain is built from TRBV4-3 and TRBJ2-3; D is undetermined. Deletions cut 0 bases from V and 0 bases from J, with 7 bases between. The CDR3 sequence is 15 residues long. Per the germline V gene, CDR1 is LGHNA and CDR2 is YSLEER. The CDR3: CASSQDYRSTDTQYF. The CDR3, as DNA: TGCGCCAGCAGCCAAGATTACAGAAGCACAGATACGCAGTATTTT.

CDR3 bases: TGTGCCAGCAGTTCCGGTCGGGAAGAGCAGTACTTC. Translation: CASSSGREEQYF. The chain uses TRBV28 and TRBJ2-7, with a weak D call TRBD2 (5 bases). V was trimmed by 4 bases and J by 7 bases, leaving 11 bases between them. Germline loops: CDR1 MDHEN, CDR2 SYDVKM. This CDR3 region has 12 residues.

The chain links TRBV20-1 to TRBJ2-3, with D possibly matching TRBD2 (6 bases). V lost 0 bases, J lost 14 bases, and 15 bases lay in between. Per the germline V gene, CDR1 is DFQATT and CDR2 is SNEGSKA (reference sequence). CDR3 length: 12 residues. DNA of the CDR3: TGCAGTGCTAGAGATTCAAGACTAGTGAGGTATTTT. This codes for CSARDSRLVRYF.

V gene TRBV4-1 combines with J gene TRBJ1-2; D might be TRBD1 (6 bases). There are 14 residues in the CDR3. Germline lookup yields CDR1 MGHRA and CDR2 YSYEKL. V was cut by 1 base and J by 2 bases, with 8 bases left in between. For the CDR3, the DNA is TGCGCCAGCAGCCAAGGGGGGACAAACTATGGCTACACCTTC. As protein: CASSQGGTNYGYTF.